This TCR beta chain is from a study of vaccination and CD4 T cells after COVID-19. On the study more broadly: Two-dose vaccination with either BNT162b2 or mRNA-1273 was given to participants.

This clonotype was seen only a few times. Its specificity is unknown. As to treatment: approximately 11-day PBMC culture with coronavirus spike peptide pools or control peptides (ViraFEST assay). TCR sequencing followed the expansion of antigen-specific T cells with peptide pools in ViraFEST. The Oncomine TCR Beta short-read assay was what sequenced the DNA obtained from cultured CD4+ T cells. MiXCR, applied by TCRdb to the PCR reads, yields one record per CDR3 protein. This sample yields over 15,000 distinct CDR3 sequences, of which roughly 73% are seen a single time; approximately 4.6% belongs to the top ten. The clonotype comes from a human donor who had recovered from COVID-19. Sequenced sample: CD4+ T cells from blood, cultured in vitro.

CDR3 in DNA: TGTGCCAGCCTCGGTGGGTTTCAAGAGCAGTACTTC. Residues: CASLGGFQEQYF. The chain is built from TRBV11-2 and TRBJ2-7; D gene uncertain. Per germline, CDR1 SGHAT and CDR2 FQNNGV. Trimming stripped 8 bases from V and 7 bases from J, with 15 bases between. This CDR3 has 12 residues.